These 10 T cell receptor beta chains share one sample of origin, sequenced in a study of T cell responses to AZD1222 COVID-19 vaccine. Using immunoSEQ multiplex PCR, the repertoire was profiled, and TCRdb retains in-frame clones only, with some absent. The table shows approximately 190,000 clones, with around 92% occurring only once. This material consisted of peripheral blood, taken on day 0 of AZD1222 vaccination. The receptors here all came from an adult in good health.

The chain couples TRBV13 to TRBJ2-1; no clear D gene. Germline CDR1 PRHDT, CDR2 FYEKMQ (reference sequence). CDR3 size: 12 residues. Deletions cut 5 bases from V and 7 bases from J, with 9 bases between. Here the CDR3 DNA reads TGTGCCAGCAGCCCCGCCCAGAATGAGCAGTTCTTC. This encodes CASSPAQNEQFF. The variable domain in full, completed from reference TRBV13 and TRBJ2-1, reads AAGVIQSPRHLIKEKRETATLKCYPIPRHDTVYWYQQGPGQDPQFLISFYEKMQSDKGSIPDRFSAQQFSDYHSELNMSSLELGDSALYFCASSPAQNEQFFGPGTRLTVL.

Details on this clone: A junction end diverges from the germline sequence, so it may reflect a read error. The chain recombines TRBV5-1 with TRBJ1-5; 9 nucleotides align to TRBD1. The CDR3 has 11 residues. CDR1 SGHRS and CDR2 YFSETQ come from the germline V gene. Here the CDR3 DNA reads TGCGCCAGCAGCGGGGACAGGGCCGGGTACTTT. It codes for CASSGDRAGYF.

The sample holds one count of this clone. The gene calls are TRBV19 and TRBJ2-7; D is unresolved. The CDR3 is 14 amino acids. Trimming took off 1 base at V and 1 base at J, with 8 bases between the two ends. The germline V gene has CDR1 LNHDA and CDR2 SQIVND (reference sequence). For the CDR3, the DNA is TGTGCCAGTAGTATAGGGTGGGATTCCTACGAGCAGTACTTC. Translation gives CASSIGWDSYEQYF. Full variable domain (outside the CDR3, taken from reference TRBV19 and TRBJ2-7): DGGITQSPKYLFRKEGQNVTLSCEQNLNHDAMYWYRQDPGQGLRLIYYSQIVNDFQKGDIAEGYSVSREKKESFPLTVTSAQKNPTAFYLCASSIGWDSYEQYFGPGTRLTVT.

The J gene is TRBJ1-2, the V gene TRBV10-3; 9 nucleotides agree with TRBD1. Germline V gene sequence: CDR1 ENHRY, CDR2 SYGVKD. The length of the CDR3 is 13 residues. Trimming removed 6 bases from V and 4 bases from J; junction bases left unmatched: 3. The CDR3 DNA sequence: TGTGCCATCAGCCTGGACAGGGGCTATGGCTACACCTTC. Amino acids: CAISLDRGYGYTF.

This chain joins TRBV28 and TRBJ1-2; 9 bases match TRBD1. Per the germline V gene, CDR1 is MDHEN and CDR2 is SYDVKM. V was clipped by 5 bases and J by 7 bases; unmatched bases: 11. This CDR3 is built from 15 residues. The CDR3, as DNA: TGTGCCAGCAGTACTGGACAGGGGTTGTTAGGTGGCTACACCTTC. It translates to CASSTGQGLLGGYTF.

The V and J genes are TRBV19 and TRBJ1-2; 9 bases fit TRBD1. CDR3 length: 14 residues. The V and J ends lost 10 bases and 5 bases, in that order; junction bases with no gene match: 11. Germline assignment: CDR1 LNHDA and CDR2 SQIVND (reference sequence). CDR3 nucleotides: TGTGCCACAGCGACCGGGACAGGGTGGTATGGCTACACCTTC. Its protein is CATATGTGWYGYTF.

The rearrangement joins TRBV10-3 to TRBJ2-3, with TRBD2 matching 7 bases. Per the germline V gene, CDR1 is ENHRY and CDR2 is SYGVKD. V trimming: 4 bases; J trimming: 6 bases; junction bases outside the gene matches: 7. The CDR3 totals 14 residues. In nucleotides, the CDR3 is TGTGCCATCAGTGCGGCGGGAGTGACCGATACGCAGTATTTT. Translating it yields CAISAAGVTDTQYF.

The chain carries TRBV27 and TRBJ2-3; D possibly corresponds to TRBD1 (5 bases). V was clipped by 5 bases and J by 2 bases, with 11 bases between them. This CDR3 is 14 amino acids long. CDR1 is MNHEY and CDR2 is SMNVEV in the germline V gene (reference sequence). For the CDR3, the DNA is TGTGCCAGCAGTCAGGGTAGGAACACAGATACGCAGTATTTT. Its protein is CASSQGRNTDTQYF.

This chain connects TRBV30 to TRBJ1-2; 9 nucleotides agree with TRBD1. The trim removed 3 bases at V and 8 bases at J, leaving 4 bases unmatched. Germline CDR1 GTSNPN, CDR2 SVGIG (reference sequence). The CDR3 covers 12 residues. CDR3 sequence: CAWRRDRDGYTF. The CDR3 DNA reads TGTGCCTGGAGGAGGGACAGGGACGGCTACACCTTC.

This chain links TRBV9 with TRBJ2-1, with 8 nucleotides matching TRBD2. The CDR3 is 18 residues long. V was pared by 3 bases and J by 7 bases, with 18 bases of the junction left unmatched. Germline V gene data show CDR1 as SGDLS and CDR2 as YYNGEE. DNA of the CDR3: TGTGCCAGCAGCGCCGGTGTACCAGCGGGAGTGGGGTTGAATGAGCAGTTCTTC. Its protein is CASSAGVPAGVGLNEQFF.